This is a list of T cell receptor beta chains from one sample in a study of cytomegalovirus exposure and HLA in healthy donors. Only in-frame clones appear in the TCRdb table, and some are missing; sequencing was by immunoSEQ multiplex PCR. Listed are approximately 170,000 clones; about 0.8% falls within the top ten. Sequenced material: PBMCs. These receptors all come from a woman younger than 35 in good health and CMV-seropositive. CDR3s include the opening cysteine and the closing phenylalanine or tryptophan. The D gene is left open where the match is weak.

J,V,D,DNA,CDR3
TRBJ1-2,TRBV30,-,TGTGCCTGGATGGTGGCAGGGGATTACGGTGGCTACACCTTC,CAWMVAGDYGGYTF
TRBJ1-2,TRBV29-1,-,TGCAGCGTTGAACGTCGGCAGGTTAACTATGGCTACACCTTC,CSVERRQVNYGYTF
TRBJ1-1,TRBV4-2,-,TGTGCCAGCAGCCAACTAGGGGGGGCCACTGAAGCTTTCTTT,CASSQLGGATEAFF
TRBJ1-4,TRBV2,TRBD1,TGTGCCAGCAGTGTTCAGGGGGTTGGAGGCGAAAAACTGTTTTTT,CASSVQGVGGEKLFF
TRBJ2-1,TRBV7-8,TRBD2,TGTGCCAGCAGCTTAGCTGTAGCGGGAGGACTCAGCTCCTACAATGAGCAGTTCTTC,CASSLAVAGGLSSYNEQFF
TRBJ2-5,TRBV5-1,-,TGCGCCAGCAGCTTAACTAGGGAGACCCAGTACTTC,CASSLTRETQYF
TRBJ1-4,TRBV9,-,TGTGCCAGCAGCCCATCGGGGGGTTTATATGAAAAACTGTTTTTT,CASSPSGGLYEKLFF
TRBJ2-3,TRBV4-2,-,TGTGCCAGCAGCCCCGGGACTTACACAGATACGCAGTATTTT,CASSPGTYTDTQYF
TRBJ2-3,TRBV6-6,-,TGTGCCAGCAGTTCCTACACAGATACGCAGTATTTT,CASSSYTDTQYF
TRBJ1-1,TRBV5-6,TRBD1,TGTGCCAGCAGCTGGGCTACAGGGGGCGGCACTGAAGCTTTCTTT,CASSWATGGGTEAFF
TRBJ2-3,TRBV30,-,TGTGCCTGGCGGCGGGGACCCAGCACAGATACGCAGTATTTT,CAWRRGPSTDTQYF
TRBJ2-7,TRBV5-1,-,TGCGCCAGCAGCCACAACAAAGACGAGCAGTACTTC,CASSHNKDEQYF
TRBJ2-7,TRBV4-1,-,TGCGCCAGCAGCCAACTATTGAGGAGGAACGAGCAGTACTTC,CASSQLLRRNEQYF
TRBJ2-1,TRBV11-3,-,TGTGCCAGCAGCCCAGGGGGGCGTGTGGGGCGTCGCAATGAGCAGTTCTTC,CASSPGGRVGRRNEQFF
TRBJ2-1,TRBV6-5,-,TGTGCCAGCAGTTATAGCACCTACAATGAGCAGTTCTTC,CASSYSTYNEQFF
TRBJ1-1,TRBV13,-,TGTGCCAGCAGCAAAGGGGATACTGAAGCTTTCTTT,CASSKGDTEAFF
TRBJ2-1,TRBV12-5,-,TGTGCTAGTGCTCCGATTCCCCGGGGACAAGCGATCAATGAGCAGTTCTTC,CASAPIPRGQAINEQFF
TRBJ2-2,TRBV5-6,TRBD2,TGTGCCAGCAGCTGGTTTGGACTAGCGGGAGGCGGTACCGGGGAGCTGTTTTTT,CASSWFGLAGGGTGELFF
TRBJ2-4,TRBV11-3,-,TGTGCCAGCAGCCCCACGGGGAACATTCAGTACTTC,CASSPTGNIQYF
TRBJ2-5,TRBV7-7,TRBD1,TGTGCTAGCAGCTTAGGCGGGACAGGGGAAGAGACCCAGTACTTC,CASSLGGTGEETQYF
TRBJ2-7,TRBV30,-,TGTGCCTGGAGTTCGGGGGGCACGAGCTCCTACGAGCAGTACTTC,CAWSSGGTSSYEQYF
TRBJ1-5,TRBV19,-,TGTGCCAGTAGTAACCCCAGGGGCACTCAGCCCCAGCATTTT,CASSNPRGTQPQHF
TRBJ2-1,TRBV11-2,TRBD2,TGTGCCAGCAGCTTAACTAGCGGTTACAATGAGCAGTTCTTC,CASSLTSGYNEQFF
TRBJ2-1,TRBV4-1,TRBD2,TGCGCCAGCAGCTCCGACGGCGGGGGGGCTCTTGAGCAGTTCTTC,CASSSDGGGALEQFF
TRBJ2-7,TRBV5-6,TRBD2,TGTGCCAGCAGCCTTGGGGGACTAGCGGGAGAGGCCTACGAGCAGTACTTC,CASSLGGLAGEAYEQYF
TRBJ1-2,TRBV6-6,TRBD1,TGTGCCAGCAGTCCCGGGACAGGGGGCGATGGCTACACCTTC,CASSPGTGGDGYTF